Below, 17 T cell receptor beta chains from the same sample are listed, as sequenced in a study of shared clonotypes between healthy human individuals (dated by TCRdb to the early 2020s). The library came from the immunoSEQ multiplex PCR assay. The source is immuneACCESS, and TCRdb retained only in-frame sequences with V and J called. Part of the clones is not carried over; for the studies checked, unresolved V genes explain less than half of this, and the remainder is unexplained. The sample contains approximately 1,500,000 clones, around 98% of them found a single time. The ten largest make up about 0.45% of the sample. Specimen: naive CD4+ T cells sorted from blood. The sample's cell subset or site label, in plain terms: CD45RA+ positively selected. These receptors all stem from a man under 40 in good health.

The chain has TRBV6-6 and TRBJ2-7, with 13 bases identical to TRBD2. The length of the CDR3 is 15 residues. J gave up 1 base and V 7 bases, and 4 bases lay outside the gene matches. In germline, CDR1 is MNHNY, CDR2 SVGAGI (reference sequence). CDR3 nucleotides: TGTGCCAGCACCTTACTAGCGGGAGGGTCCTACGAGCAGTACTTC. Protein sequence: CASTLLAGGSYEQYF.

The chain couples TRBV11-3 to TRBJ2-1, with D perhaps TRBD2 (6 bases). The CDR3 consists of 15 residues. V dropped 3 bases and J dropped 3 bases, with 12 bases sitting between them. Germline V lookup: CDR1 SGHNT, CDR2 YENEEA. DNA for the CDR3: TGTGCCAGCAGCTTGAGCGGGCCGGACTACAATGAGCAGTTCTTC. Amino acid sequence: CASSLSGPDYNEQFF.

CDR3 coding DNA: TGTGCCAGCAGCCCTTGGGGTTTCTCTGAAGCTTTCTTT. Translating it yields CASSPWGFSEAFF. This rearrangement joins TRBV5-6 to TRBJ1-1; no reliable D call. Germline values: CDR1 SGHDT, CDR2 YYEEEE. V was cut by 4 bases and J by 6 bases, with 13 bases left in between. The CDR3 length is 13 residues.

The CDR3 is CASGGRGTDTQYF. The CDR3 region has the DNA TGTGCCAGCGGAGGCAGGGGCACAGATACGCAGTATTTT. This rearrangement joins TRBV2 to TRBJ2-3; tentatively, D is TRBD1 or TRBD2 (5 bases each). The ends were cut back, 8 bases at V and 1 base at J, with 10 bases in the middle. The CDR3 has 13 residues. CDR1 and CDR2 from the germline V gene are SNHLY and FYNNEI.

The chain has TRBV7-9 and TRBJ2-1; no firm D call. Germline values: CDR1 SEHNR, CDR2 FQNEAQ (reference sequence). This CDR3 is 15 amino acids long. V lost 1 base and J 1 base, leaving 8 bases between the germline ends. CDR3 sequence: CASSLGGTSYNEQFF. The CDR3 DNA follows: TGTGCCAGCAGCTTAGGAGGCACGTCCTACAATGAGCAGTTCTTC.

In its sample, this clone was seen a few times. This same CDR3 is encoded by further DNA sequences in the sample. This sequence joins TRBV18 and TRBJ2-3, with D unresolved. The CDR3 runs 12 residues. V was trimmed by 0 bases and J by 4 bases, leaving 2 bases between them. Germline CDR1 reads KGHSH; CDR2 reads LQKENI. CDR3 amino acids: CASSPPSDTQYF. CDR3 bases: TGTGCCAGCTCACCACCGTCAGATACGCAGTATTTT.

CDR3 nucleotide sequence: TGTGCCAGCTCACCACCTTCAAACAGGGACTACGAGCAGTACTTC. It codes for CASSPPSNRDYEQYF. The rearrangement uses TRBV18 and TRBJ2-7; weak D call: TRBD1 (6 bases). CDR3 length: 15 amino acids. The V gene's germline CDR1 is KGHSH and CDR2 LQKENI. V was clipped by 0 bases and J by 3 bases, with 12 bases between them.

The CDR3 loop reads CASSLPPLRDSEQFF. The DNA of the CDR3 is TGTGCCAGCAGCTTACCCCCTCTACGGGACTCTGAGCAGTTCTTC. The J gene is TRBJ2-1, the V gene TRBV11-2; D is possibly TRBD2 (6 bases). Germline V CDR1 and CDR2: SGHAT, FQNNGV. This CDR3 contains 15 residues. Trimming took off 2 bases at V and 9 bases at J, with 17 bases between the two ends.

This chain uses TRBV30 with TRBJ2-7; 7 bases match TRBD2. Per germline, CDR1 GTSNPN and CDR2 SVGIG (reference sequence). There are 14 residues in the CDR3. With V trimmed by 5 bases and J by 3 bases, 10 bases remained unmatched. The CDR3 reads CAWQAGLANYEQYF. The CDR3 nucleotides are TGTGCCTGGCAAGCGGGGTTAGCGAACTACGAGCAGTACTTC.

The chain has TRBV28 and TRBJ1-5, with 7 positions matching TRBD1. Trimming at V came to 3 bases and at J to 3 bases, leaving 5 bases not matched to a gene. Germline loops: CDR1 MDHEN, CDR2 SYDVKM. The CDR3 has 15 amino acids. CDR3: CASSFGDRLNQPQHF. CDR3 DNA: TGTGCCAGCAGTTTCGGGGACAGACTCAATCAGCCCCAGCATTTT.

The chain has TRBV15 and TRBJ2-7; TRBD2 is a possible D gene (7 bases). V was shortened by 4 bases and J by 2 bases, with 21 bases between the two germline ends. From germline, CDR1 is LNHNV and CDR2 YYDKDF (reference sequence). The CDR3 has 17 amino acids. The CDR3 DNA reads TGTGCCACCAGCACTGGGTTAGGGGGAGGGAGGACCTACGAGCAGTACTTC. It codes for CATSTGLGGGRTYEQYF.

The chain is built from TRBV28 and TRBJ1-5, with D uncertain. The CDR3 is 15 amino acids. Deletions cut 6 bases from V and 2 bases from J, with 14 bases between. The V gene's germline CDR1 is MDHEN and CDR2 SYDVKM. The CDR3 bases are TGTGCCAGCAGAGAGGAGGGTCGTCGCAATCAGCCCCAGCATTTT. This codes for CASREEGRRNQPQHF.

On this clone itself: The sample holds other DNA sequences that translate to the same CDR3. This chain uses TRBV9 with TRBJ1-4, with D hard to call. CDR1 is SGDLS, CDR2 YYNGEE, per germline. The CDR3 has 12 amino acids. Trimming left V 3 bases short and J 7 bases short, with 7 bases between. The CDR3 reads CASSAVGEKLFF. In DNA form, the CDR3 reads TGTGCCAGCAGCGCGGTGGGTGAAAAACTGTTTTTT.

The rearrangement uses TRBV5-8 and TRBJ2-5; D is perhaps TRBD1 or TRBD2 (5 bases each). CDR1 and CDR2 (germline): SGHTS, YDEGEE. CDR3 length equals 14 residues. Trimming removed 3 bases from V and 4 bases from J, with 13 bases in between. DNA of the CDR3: TGTGCCAGCAGCTCAGGGACGGTGCTAGAGACCCAGTACTTC. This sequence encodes CASSSGTVLETQYF.

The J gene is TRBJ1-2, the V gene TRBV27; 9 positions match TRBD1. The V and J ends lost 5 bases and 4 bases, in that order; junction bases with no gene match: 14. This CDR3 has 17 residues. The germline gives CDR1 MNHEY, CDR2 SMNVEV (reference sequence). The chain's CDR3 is CASSLAGTGFLAYGYTF. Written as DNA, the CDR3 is TGTGCCAGCAGTCTAGCGGGGACAGGGTTTTTAGCCTATGGCTACACCTTC.

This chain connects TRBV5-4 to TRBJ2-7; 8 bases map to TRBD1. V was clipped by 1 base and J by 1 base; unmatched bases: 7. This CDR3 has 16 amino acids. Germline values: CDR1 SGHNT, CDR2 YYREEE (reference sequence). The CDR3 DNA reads TGTGCCAGCAGCTTGACAGGGGGAATTGATTCCTACGAGCAGTACTTC. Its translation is CASSLTGGIDSYEQYF.

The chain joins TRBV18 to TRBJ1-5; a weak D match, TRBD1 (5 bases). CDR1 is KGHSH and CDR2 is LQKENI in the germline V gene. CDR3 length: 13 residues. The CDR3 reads CAGAGDSNQPQHF. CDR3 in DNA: TGTGCTGGGGCGGGAGATAGCAATCAGCCCCAGCATTTT.